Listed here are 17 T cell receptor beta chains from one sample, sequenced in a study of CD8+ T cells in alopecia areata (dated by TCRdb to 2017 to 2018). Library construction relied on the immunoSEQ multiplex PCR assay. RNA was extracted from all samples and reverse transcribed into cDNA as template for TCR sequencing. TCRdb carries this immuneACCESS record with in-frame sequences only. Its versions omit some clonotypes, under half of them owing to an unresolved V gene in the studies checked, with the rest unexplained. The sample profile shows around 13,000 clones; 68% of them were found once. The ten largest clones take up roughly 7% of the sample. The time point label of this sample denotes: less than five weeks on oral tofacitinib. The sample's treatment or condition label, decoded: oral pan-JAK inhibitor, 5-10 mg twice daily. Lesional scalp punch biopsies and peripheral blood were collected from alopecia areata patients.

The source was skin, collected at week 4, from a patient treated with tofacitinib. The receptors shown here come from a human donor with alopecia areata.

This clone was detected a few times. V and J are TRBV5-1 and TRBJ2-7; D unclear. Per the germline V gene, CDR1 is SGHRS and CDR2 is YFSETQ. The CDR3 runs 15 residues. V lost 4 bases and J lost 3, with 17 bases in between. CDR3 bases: TGCGCCAGCAGCCCAGAGGCCATTGGTGTCTACGAGCAGTACTTC. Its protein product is CASSPEAIGVYEQYF.

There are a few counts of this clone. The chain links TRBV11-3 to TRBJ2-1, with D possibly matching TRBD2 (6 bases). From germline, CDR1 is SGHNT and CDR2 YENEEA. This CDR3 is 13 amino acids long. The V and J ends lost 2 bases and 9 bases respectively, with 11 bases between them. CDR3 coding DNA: TGTGCCAGCAGCTTACCGGGGGTGGCTGAGCAGTTCTTC. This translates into CASSLPGVAEQFF.

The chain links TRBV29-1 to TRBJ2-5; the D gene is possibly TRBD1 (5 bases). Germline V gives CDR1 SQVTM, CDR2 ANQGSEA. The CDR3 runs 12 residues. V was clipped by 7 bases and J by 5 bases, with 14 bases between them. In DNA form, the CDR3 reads TGCAGCGCCAAGGGGCTAGGGGAGACCCAGTACTTC. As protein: CSAKGLGETQYF.

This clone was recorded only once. The CDR3 region is CASSQDGASENIQYF. The CDR3 nucleotides are TGCGCCAGCAGCCAAGATGGGGCTAGCGAAAACATTCAGTACTTC. This chain links TRBV4-1 with TRBJ2-4, with D possibly TRBD2 on 6 matching bases. Trimming removed 0 bases at V and 5 bases at J, with 11 bases between. CDR3 length: 15 residues. Germline CDR1 and CDR2: MGHRA and YSYEKL.

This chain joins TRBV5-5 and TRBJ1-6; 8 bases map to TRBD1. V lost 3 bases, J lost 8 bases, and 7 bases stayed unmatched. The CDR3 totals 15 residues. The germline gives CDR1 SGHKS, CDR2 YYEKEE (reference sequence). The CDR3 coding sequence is TGTGCCAGCAGCTCCAGGGGGCGCGGGGATTCACCCCTCCACTTT. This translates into CASSSRGRGDSPLHF.

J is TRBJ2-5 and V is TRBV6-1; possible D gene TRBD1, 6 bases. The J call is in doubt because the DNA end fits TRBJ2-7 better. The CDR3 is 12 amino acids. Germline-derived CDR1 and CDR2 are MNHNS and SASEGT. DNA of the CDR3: TGTGCCAGCATGCAGGGGACCTACGAGCAGTACTTC. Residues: CASMQGTYEQYF.

The CDR3 loop reads CASSQPGGYGYTF. The CDR3 DNA reads TGCGCCAGCAGCCAACCAGGGGGCTATGGCTACACCTTC. This rearrangement joins TRBV4-1 to TRBJ1-2, with 7 bases that match TRBD1. With V trimmed by 2 bases and J by 4 bases, 1 base remained unmatched. From germline, CDR1 is MGHRA and CDR2 YSYEKL. The CDR3 runs to 13 residues.

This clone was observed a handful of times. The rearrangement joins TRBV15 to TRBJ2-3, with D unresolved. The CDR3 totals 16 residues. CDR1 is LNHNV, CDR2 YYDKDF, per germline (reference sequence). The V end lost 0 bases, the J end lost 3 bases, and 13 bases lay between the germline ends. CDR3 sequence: CATSRDGGVGTDTQYF. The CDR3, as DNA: TGTGCCACCAGCAGAGATGGCGGAGTAGGAACAGATACGCAGTATTTT.

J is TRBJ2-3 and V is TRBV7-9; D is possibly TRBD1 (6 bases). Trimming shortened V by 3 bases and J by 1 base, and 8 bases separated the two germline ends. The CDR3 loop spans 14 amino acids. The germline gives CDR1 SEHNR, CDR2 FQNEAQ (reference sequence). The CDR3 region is CASSLGAGTDTQYF. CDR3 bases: TGTGCCAGCAGCTTGGGGGCCGGCACAGATACGCAGTATTTT.

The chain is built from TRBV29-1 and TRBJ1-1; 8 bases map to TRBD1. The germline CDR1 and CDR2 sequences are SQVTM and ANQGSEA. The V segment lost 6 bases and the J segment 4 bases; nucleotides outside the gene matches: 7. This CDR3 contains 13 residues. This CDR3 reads CSVLQGGSTEAFF. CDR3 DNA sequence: TGCAGCGTCCTACAGGGGGGGAGCACTGAAGCTTTCTTT. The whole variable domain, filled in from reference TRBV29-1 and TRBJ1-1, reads SAVISQKPSRDICQRGTSLTIQCQVDSQVTMMFWYRQQPGQSLTLIATANQGSEATYESGFVIDKFPISRPNLTFSTLTVSNMSPEDSSIYLCSVLQGGSTEAFFGQGTRLTVV.

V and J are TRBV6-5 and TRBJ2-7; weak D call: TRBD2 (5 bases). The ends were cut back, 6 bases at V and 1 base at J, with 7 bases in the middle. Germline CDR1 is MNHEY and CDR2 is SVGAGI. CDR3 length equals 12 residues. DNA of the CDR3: TGTGCCAGCAGCACGGGGTCCTACGAGCAGTACTTC. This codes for CASSTGSYEQYF.

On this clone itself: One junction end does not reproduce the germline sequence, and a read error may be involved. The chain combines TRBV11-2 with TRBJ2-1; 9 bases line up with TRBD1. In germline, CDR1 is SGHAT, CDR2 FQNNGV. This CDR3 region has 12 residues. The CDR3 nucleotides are TGTGCCAGCAGCTTAGTCGGGACAGGGCAGGTCTTC. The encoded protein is CASSLVGTGQVF.

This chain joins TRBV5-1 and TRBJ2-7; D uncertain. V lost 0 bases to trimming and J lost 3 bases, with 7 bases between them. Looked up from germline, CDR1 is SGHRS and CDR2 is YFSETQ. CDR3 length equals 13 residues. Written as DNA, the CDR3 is TGCGCCAGCAGCTTGGCACAGAACTACGAGCAGTACTTC. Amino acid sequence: CASSLAQNYEQYF.

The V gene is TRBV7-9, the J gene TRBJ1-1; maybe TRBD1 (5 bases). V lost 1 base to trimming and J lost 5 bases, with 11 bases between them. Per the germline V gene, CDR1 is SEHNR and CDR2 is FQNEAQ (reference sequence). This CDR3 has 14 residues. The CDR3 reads CASSLGQPRTEAFF. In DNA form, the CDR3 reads TGTGCCAGCAGCTTAGGACAGCCGCGGACTGAAGCTTTCTTT.

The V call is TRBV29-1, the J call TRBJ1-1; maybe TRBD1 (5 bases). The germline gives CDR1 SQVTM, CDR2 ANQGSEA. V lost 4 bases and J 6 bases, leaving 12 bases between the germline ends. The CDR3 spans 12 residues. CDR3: CSVAPQGSEAFF. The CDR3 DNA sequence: TGCAGCGTTGCTCCCCAGGGCTCTGAAGCTTTCTTT.

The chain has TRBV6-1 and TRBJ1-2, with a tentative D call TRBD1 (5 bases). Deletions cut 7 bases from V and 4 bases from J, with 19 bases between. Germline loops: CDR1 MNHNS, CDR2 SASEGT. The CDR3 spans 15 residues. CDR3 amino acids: CASILGTAVRYGYTF. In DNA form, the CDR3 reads TGTGCCAGCATTCTGGGGACGGCCGTTCGCTATGGCTACACCTTC.

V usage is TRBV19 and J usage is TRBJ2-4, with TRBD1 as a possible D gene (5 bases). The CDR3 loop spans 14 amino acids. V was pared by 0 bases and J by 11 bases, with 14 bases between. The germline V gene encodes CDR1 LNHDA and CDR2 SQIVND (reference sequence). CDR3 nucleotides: TGTGCCAGTAGTATAGATTGGCAGGGAATGGTTCAGTACTTC. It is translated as CASSIDWQGMVQYF. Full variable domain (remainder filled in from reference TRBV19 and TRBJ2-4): DGGITQSPKYLFRKEGQNVTLSCEQNLNHDAMYWYRQDPGQGLRLIYYSQIVNDFQKGDIAEGYSVSREKKESFPLTVTSAQKNPTAFYLCASSIDWQGMVQYFGAGTRLSVL.